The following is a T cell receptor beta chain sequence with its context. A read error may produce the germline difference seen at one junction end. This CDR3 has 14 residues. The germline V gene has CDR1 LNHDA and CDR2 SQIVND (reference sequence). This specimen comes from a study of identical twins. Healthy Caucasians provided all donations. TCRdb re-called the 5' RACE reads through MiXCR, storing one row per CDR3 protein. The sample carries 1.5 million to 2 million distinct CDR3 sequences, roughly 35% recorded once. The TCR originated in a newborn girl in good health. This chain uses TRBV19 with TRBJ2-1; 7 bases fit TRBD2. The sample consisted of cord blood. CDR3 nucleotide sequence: TGTGCCAGCAGTACGGGGGGACCATACAATGAGCAGTTCTTC. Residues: CASSTGGPYNEQFF. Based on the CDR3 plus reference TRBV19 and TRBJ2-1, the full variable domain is DGGITQSPKYLFRKEGQNVTLSCEQNLNHDAMYWYRQDPGQGLRLIYYSQIVNDFQKGDIAEGYSVSREKKESFPLTVTSAQKNPTAFYLCASSTGGPYNEQFFGPGTRLTVL.